The rows below give T cell receptor beta chains drawn from one sample of a study of T-cell reconstitution after alpha-beta-depleted transplantation in children. TCRdb re-called the PCR reads through MiXCR, storing one row per CDR3 protein. The sample includes some 830,000 distinct CDR3 sequences, roughly 15% of them seen just once. The source material was PBMCs, mostly from graft donor cells, sampled 360 days after TCRalphabeta/CD19-depleted stem cell transplant. Receptors originate from a male patient under 18 who had a stem cell transplant for acute lymphoblastic leukemia, so the T cells may come from the graft donor. The CDR3 runs from the conserved cysteine through the conserved F or W. Each record gives: V gene, J gene, clone size, CDR3 protein. Some rows have no size entry. The others give once, few or many, or a class for an expanded clone.

>TRBV29-1|TRBJ2-6|many
CSVAGATSSGANVLTF
>TRBV19|TRBJ2-1|once
CASSIRRLAGGLYNEQFF
>TRBV20-1|TRBJ2-7|NA
CSAKTDRTPYEQYF
>TRBV7-6|TRBJ2-7|few
CASSSLGEGAYEQYF
>TRBV20-1|TRBJ2-2|few
CSASNGRATGELFF
>TRBV5-1|TRBJ2-1|NA
CASSLASGRTVGYNEQFF
>TRBV6-5|TRBJ1-2|NA
CASSSYGGGYTF
>TRBV6-5|TRBJ2-3|NA
CASSSTSVSTDTQYF
>TRBV3-1|TRBJ2-1|NA
CASSQDMLAVINEQFF
>TRBV7-9|TRBJ2-3|few
CASSLEGTGVLTDTQYF
>TRBV20-1|TRBJ2-2|NA
CSARNPGTSGRAGELFF
>TRBV24-1|TRBJ1-1|NA
CATSEGQGTEAFF
>TRBV10-1|TRBJ2-7|NA
CASSDDSSYEQYF
>TRBV7-9|TRBJ2-7|NA
CASSAQGGGNEQYF
>TRBV5-4|TRBJ2-1|NA
CASSLGASGLIGGQFF
>TRBV5-1|TRBJ1-4|few
CASSHMDRGVSNEKLFF
>TRBV18|TRBJ2-7|NA
CASSPEDGYYEQYF
>TRBV29-1|TRBJ2-7|few
CSVEMADVSSYEQYF
>TRBV5-1|TRBJ2-1|many
CASSGNYNEQFF
>TRBV4-1|TRBJ2-7|once
CASSQETSGLYEQYF
>TRBV7-3|TRBJ2-3|NA
CASSLAGGWGDTQYF
>TRBV27|TRBJ1-2|NA
CASIKRTGQNYGYTF
>TRBV7-3|TRBJ2-2|NA
CASSLGSPNTGELFF
>TRBV7-2|TRBJ2-1|few
CASSPTRIYEQFF
>TRBV4-1|TRBJ1-6|few
CASSQGGQLNSPLHF